The sequence of this T cell receptor beta chain was determined in a study of cytomegalovirus exposure and HLA in healthy donors. Notes on the study in general: Roughly even sequencing depth across donors was the assumption behind the presence/absence analyses.

Regarding this clone: The antigen remains undetermined. Other DNA sequences from this sample encode an identical CDR3 as well.

With 60 Vbeta and 13 Jbeta primers, the PCR was carried out. Using immunoSEQ multiplex PCR, the repertoire was profiled, and TCRdb retains in-frame clones only, with some absent. Altogether approximately 170,000 clones are present, 65% to 85% being singletons, with the ten largest covering 1.3%. The CDR3 is made up of 13 amino acids. The V end was cut by 4 bases, the J end by 4 bases, with 8 bases between. Germline CDR1 and CDR2: SNHLY and FYNNEI. V and J are TRBV2 and TRBJ1-5; D not certain. What was sequenced was PBMCs. The origin of this receptor is a man in his fifties or sixties in good health and CMV-seropositive. The CDR3 nucleotides are TGTGCCAGCAGTGGGGCGGGAAATCAGCCCCAGCATTTT. Its translation: CASSGAGNQPQHF.